This TCR beta chain was recovered during a study of identical twins. Points from the study as a whole: Beta out-of-frame sequences showed weaker excess twin sharing. Memory repertoires lacked the insertion deficit that abundant cord blood beta clonotypes showed. Zero-insertion findings could be partly confounded by invariant cells (MAIT and iNKT cells).

At least ten counts were recorded for this clonotype. Its antigen is not known. TCRdb fed the 5' RACE reads into MiXCR, producing one record per CDR3 protein. The table lists 400,000 to 550,000 distinct CDR3 sequences, 14% of them singletons. The CDR3 consists of 16 residues. Germline CDR1 reads SGDLS; CDR2 reads YYNGEE. V was cut by 4 bases and J by 2 bases, with 16 bases left in between. Separately, the same data were catalogued under a study of yellow fever vaccine responses in identical twins.

This receptor was taken from a woman between 18 and 30 years old in good health. The chain couples TRBV9 to TRBJ2-1; the D gene could be TRBD1 or TRBD2 (5 bases each). The specimen was CD4+ T cells sorted from blood. CDR3: CASSTFGGIAYNEQFF. CDR3 DNA sequence: TGTGCCAGCAGCACGTTTGGGGGAATTGCCTACAATGAGCAGTTCTTC.